The 2 T cell receptor beta chains presented below share a single source sample, sequenced in a study of post-analysis software for immune sequencing data. Broader study findings: Five or six TRBV segments, including TRBV5-6, TRBV5-1 and TRBV20-1, were more frequent in patients than controls.

The antigens for these receptors are not known. Included in the TCR beta cDNA libraries were unique molecular identifiers. TCRdb fed the PCR reads into MiXCR, producing one record per CDR3 protein. The table shows approximately 730,000 distinct CDR3 sequences, with about half occurring only once. The sample consisted of blood. These receptors all come from a girl aged 10 to 17 with multiple sclerosis.

This clonotype appeared many times. V and J are TRBV5-6 and TRBJ1-2; D perhaps matches TRBD1 (6 bases). The germline gives CDR1 SGHDT, CDR2 YYEEEE. The CDR3 has 16 residues. V was trimmed by 4 bases and J by 4 bases, leaving 20 bases between them. CDR3 sequence (DNA): TGTGCCAGCAGCCTCCCTACAGGGTTGGGGCTCTATGGCTACACCTTC. Amino acid sequence: CASSLPTGLGLYGYTF.

The chain joins TRBV29-1 to TRBJ2-2; 11 nucleotides match TRBD2. The trim removed 6 bases at V and 4 bases at J, leaving 4 bases unmatched. Looked up from germline, CDR1 is SQVTM and CDR2 is ANQGSEA. This CDR3 region has 14 residues. CDR3 region: CSVLAGGVTGELFF. The CDR3 region has the DNA TGCAGCGTCCTAGCGGGAGGCGTCACCGGGGAGCTGTTTTTT.